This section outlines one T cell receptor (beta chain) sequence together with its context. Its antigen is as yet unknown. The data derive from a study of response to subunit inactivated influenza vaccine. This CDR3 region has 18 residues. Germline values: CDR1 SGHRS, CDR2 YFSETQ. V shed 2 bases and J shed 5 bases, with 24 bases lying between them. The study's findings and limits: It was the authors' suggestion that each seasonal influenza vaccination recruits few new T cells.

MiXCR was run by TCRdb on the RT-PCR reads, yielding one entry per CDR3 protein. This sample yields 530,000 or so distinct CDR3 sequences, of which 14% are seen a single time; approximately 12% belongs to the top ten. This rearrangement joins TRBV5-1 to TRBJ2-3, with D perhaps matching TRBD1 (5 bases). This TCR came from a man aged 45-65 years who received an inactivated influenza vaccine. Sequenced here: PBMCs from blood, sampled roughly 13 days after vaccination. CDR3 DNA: TGCGCCAGCAGCTTTGTCCCAGAATGGGGCCTTTTTGGAGATACGCAGTATTTT. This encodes CASSFVPEWGLFGDTQYF.